Below are 23 T cell receptor beta chains sequenced from a single sample in a study of blood T cell repertoires in COVID-19. Produced via immunoSEQ multiplex PCR; TCRdb's table is partial and in-frame only. The sample shows hundreds of thousands of clones, about 88% of them seen only once. Material for sequencing was PBMCs or T cells enriched from blood (not recorded which). The receptors come from a woman between 55 and 75 years old in a cohort exposed to, infected with or recovered from COVID-19 (not recorded which).

CDR3 sequence: CASSLEGAGEKLFF. CDR3 sequence (DNA): TGTGCCAGCAGTTTGGAGGGGGCGGGTGAAAAACTGTTTTTT. The chain combines TRBV28 with TRBJ1-4, with 7 bases matching TRBD1. Germline CDR1 MDHEN, CDR2 SYDVKM. V shed 3 bases and J 7 bases; nucleotides not matched to a gene: 5. This CDR3 region has 14 residues. Full variable domain (outside the CDR3, taken from reference TRBV28 and TRBJ1-4): DVKVTQSSRYLVKRTGEKVFLECVQDMDHENMFWYRQDPGLGLRLIYFSYDVKMKEKGDIPEGYSVSREKKERFSLILESASTNQTSMYLCASSLEGAGEKLFFGSGTQLSVL.

This chain joins TRBV27 and TRBJ2-2; 9 bases are a match to TRBD2. V gave up 5 bases and J gave up 4 bases; unmatched junction bases: 11. The CDR3 sequence is 17 residues long. Germline lookup yields CDR1 MNHEY and CDR2 SMNVEV (reference sequence). The CDR3 DNA follows: TGTGCCAGCAGTGGAACCGGGACTAGCCTAGGCACCGGGGAGCTGTTTTTT. Translated: CASSGTGTSLGTGELFF.

This chain uses TRBV18 with TRBJ1-4; 8 nucleotides match TRBD1. Losses at the gene ends were 0 bases for V and 6 bases for J; bases not matched to a gene: 3. Germline V gene sequence: CDR1 KGHSH, CDR2 LQKENI. The CDR3 sequence is 15 residues long. The CDR3 spells CASSPPGQVHEKLFF. For the CDR3, the DNA is TGTGCCAGCTCACCACCGGGACAGGTCCATGAAAAACTGTTTTTT.

The chain carries TRBV28 and TRBJ2-1; the match to TRBD1 covers 9 bases. The J segment lost 9 bases and the V segment lost 2 bases, leaving 5 bases of the junction unmatched. The CDR3 runs 14 residues. CDR1 and CDR2 (germline): MDHEN, SYDVKM. CDR3 amino acids: CASSLGGQGAEQFF. CDR3 nucleotide sequence: TGTGCCAGCAGTTTAGGGGGACAGGGTGCTGAGCAGTTCTTC. The full variable domain, rest sourced from reference TRBV28 and TRBJ2-1, is DVKVTQSSRYLVKRTGEKVFLECVQDMDHENMFWYRQDPGLGLRLIYFSYDVKMKEKGDIPEGYSVSREKKERFSLILESASTNQTSMYLCASSLGGQGAEQFFGPGTRLTVL.

J is TRBJ1-1 and V is TRBV2; D gene uncertain. The CDR3 contains 15 residues. Germline V gene data show CDR1 as SNHLY and CDR2 as FYNNEI. Trimming took off 3 bases at V and 6 bases at J, with 17 bases between the two ends. CDR3 sequence reads: CASSENPVAGSEAFF. The CDR3 DNA follows: TGTGCCAGCAGTGAGAACCCGGTAGCGGGCTCTGAAGCTTTCTTT.

The chain uses TRBV6-5 and TRBJ2-2; weak D call: TRBD2 (6 bases). Deletions cut 7 bases from V and 1 base from J, with 10 bases between. The CDR3 is 14 residues long. Per germline, CDR1 MNHEY and CDR2 SVGAGI. CDR3 sequence (DNA): TGTGCCAGCAAACGGGGGTTGAACACCGGGGAGCTGTTTTTT. This encodes CASKRGLNTGELFF.

This clone was counted once. V is TRBV19 and J is TRBJ2-2; TRBD1 is a possible D gene (6 bases). The CDR3 runs 14 residues. Germline CDR1 is LNHDA and CDR2 is SQIVND (reference sequence). Trimming shortened V by 4 bases and J by 2 bases, and 8 bases separated the two germline ends. The CDR3 DNA is TGTGCCAGTAGTAGGACAGCTAACACCGGGGAGCTGTTTTTT. It translates to CASSRTANTGELFF.

The V call is TRBV5-1, the J call TRBJ1-1; 8 bases align to TRBD1. After removal of 3 bases from V and 0 bases from J, the junction contained 10 bases not matched to a gene. The CDR3 length is 17 residues. Germline lookup yields CDR1 SGHRS and CDR2 YFSETQ. The CDR3 reads CASSSTRTGPLNTEAFF. The DNA for the CDR3 is TGCGCCAGCAGCTCAACCCGGACAGGGCCTCTGAACACTGAAGCTTTCTTT.

V is TRBV6-2 or TRBV6-3 and J is TRBJ1-2; 7 positions agree with TRBD1. J gave up 3 bases and V 2 bases, and 3 bases lay outside the gene matches. This CDR3 has 14 residues. Germline V gene lookup returns CDR1 MNHEY and CDR2 SVGEGT. The CDR3 protein is CASSYGTAYYGYTF. The CDR3 region has the DNA TGTGCCAGCAGTTACGGGACAGCCTACTATGGCTACACCTTC.

CDR3 DNA: TGTGCCAGTAGAAGGCAGCGGGAGAATAATGAGCAGTTCTTC. As protein: CASRRQRENNEQFF. The chain combines TRBV19 with TRBJ2-1; 8 bases line up with TRBD2. The CDR3 is made up of 14 amino acids. With V trimmed by 6 bases and J by 7 bases, 8 bases remained unmatched. Germline CDR1 and CDR2: LNHDA and SQIVND (reference sequence).

The chain employs TRBV5-4 and TRBJ2-3; 7 bases are shared with TRBD2. Unmatched junction bases numbered 7, after V lost 3 bases and J lost 3 bases. Germline loops: CDR1 SGHNT, CDR2 YYREEE (reference sequence). This CDR3 is 15 amino acids long. The CDR3: CASSSLLAGTDTQYF. The CDR3 DNA reads TGTGCCAGCAGCTCGCTCTTAGCGGGTACAGATACGCAGTATTTT.

V usage is TRBV6-6 and J usage is TRBJ2-2; a possible D gene is TRBD1 (6 bases). The V end was cut by 2 bases, the J end by 2 bases, with 12 bases between. Looked up from germline, CDR1 is MNHNY and CDR2 is SVGAGI (reference sequence). The CDR3 has 16 amino acids. CDR3 bases: TGTGCCAGCAGTTACGACAGGCTTGACAACACCGGGGAGCTGTTTTTT. Translating gives CASSYDRLDNTGELFF.

The V gene is TRBV24-1, the J gene TRBJ2-2; 11 nucleotides line up with TRBD1. CDR1 is KGHDR, CDR2 SFDVKD, per germline. This CDR3 contains 16 residues. V shed 7 bases, J shed 7 bases, and the junction held 10 bases outside the gene matches. CDR3 residues: CATSRIPGQGDGELFF. CDR3 in DNA: TGTGCCACCAGCCGTATACCGGGACAGGGGGACGGGGAGCTGTTTTTT.

The rearrangement uses TRBV12-5 and TRBJ1-1; tentative D call: TRBD1 (5 bases). This CDR3 contains 12 residues. The germline CDR1 and CDR2 sequences are LGHNT and FRNRAP. V lost 2 bases and J 5 bases, leaving 6 bases between the germline ends. CDR3 coding DNA: TGTGCTAGTGGTTTGAGGGGAACTGAAGCTTTCTTT. Translated, it gives CASGLRGTEAFF.

This sequence joins TRBV19 and TRBJ1-5, with D maybe TRBD1 (6 bases). Germline CDR1 reads LNHDA; CDR2 reads SQIVND (reference sequence). The germline V and J ends were trimmed by 6 bases and 0 bases, with 12 bases remaining between them. CDR3 length: 15 amino acids. Here the CDR3 DNA reads TGTGCCAGTAGCCCGACAGGTTATAGCAATCAGCCCCAGCATTTT. It is translated as CASSPTGYSNQPQHF.

The gene calls are TRBV5-5 and TRBJ2-7; D is possibly TRBD1 (5 bases). V lost 1 base, J lost 4 bases, and 12 bases lay in between. CDR1 is SGHKS, CDR2 YYEKEE, per germline (reference sequence). The CDR3 totals 14 residues. CDR3 sequence: CASSLSLGQYEQYF. The CDR3 DNA is TGTGCCAGCAGCTTGTCCCTCGGACAATACGAGCAGTACTTC.

CDR3 sequence: CASSQGQENQPQHF. DNA for the CDR3: TGTGCCAGCAGCCAGGGACAGGAGAATCAGCCCCAGCATTTT. J is TRBJ1-5 and V is TRBV3-1 (or the pseudogene TRBV3-2); 8 nucleotides match TRBD1. J was trimmed by 4 bases and V by 3 bases; bases with no gene match: 2. The CDR3 consists of 14 residues. CDR1 is LGHDT and CDR2 is YNNKEL in the germline V gene (reference sequence).

CDR3 region: CASSLRKSSYNEQFF. The CDR3 DNA reads as TGTGCCAGCAGCCTACGCAAGAGCTCCTACAATGAGCAGTTCTTC. This chain connects TRBV7-2 to TRBJ2-1; no clear D. This CDR3 has 15 residues. Germline V gene lookup returns CDR1 SGHTA and CDR2 FQGNSA. V gave up 5 bases and J gave up 0 bases, with 11 bases separating them.

This chain joins TRBV5-1 and TRBJ2-7; 7 bases are shared with TRBD2. The CDR3 runs 14 residues. Trimming cost V 4 bases and J 1 base; bases outside gene matches: 5. The germline V gene encodes CDR1 SGHRS and CDR2 YFSETQ. CDR3 residues: CASSAGGLSYEQYF. In nucleotides, the CDR3 is TGCGCCAGCAGCGCCGGGGGACTATCCTACGAGCAGTACTTC.

The chain joins TRBV30 to TRBJ2-1; maybe TRBD1 (6 bases). Germline V gives CDR1 GTSNPN, CDR2 SVGIG (reference sequence). The CDR3 has 15 residues. Trimming took off 0 bases at V and 5 bases at J, with 14 bases between the two ends. The CDR3 sequence: CAWSVGQGSNNEQFF. The CDR3 DNA is TGTGCCTGGAGTGTCGGGCAGGGGTCAAACAATGAGCAGTTCTTC.

Turning to this clone: Additional DNA sequences in this sample encode the identical CDR3. The chain is built from TRBV19 and TRBJ2-2; D ambiguous. This CDR3 has 14 amino acids. Trimming removed 2 bases at V and 2 bases at J, with 6 bases between. Germline assignment: CDR1 LNHDA and CDR2 SQIVND (reference sequence). CDR3 protein: CASSISRNTGELFF. DNA of the CDR3: TGTGCCAGTAGTATATCCCGTAACACCGGGGAGCTGTTTTTT.

The rearrangement uses TRBV7-9 and TRBJ2-2; 8 bases fit TRBD1. J lost 1 base, V lost 5 bases, and 9 bases had no gene match. CDR1 SEHNR and CDR2 FQNEAQ come from the germline V gene (reference sequence). The CDR3 extends over 17 amino acids. CDR3 loop: CASSRVHGTGNTGELFF. DNA of the CDR3: TGTGCCAGCAGCCGAGTACACGGGACAGGGAACACCGGGGAGCTGTTTTTT.

The chain combines TRBV30 with TRBJ2-1, with TRBD2 matching 7 bases. V was clipped by 3 bases and J by 0 bases; unmatched bases: 8. Germline values: CDR1 GTSNPN, CDR2 SVGIG (reference sequence). The CDR3 sequence is 16 residues long. The CDR3 coding sequence is TGTGCCTGGAGCCTACTAGCGCCGAGCTCCTACAATGAGCAGTTCTTC. Protein sequence: CAWSLLAPSSYNEQFF.